This record concerns one T cell receptor (beta chain) sequence. The record originates from a study of blood T cells in healthy people across ages. Sample-barcoded 5' priming and a J-beta primer mix drove a second PCR of roughly 6 to 12 cycles. TCRdb re-derived calls from the 5' RACE reads in MiXCR, one entry per CDR3 protein. The table has approximately 1,000,000 distinct CDR3 sequences, around two fifths seen once. The sequenced sample consisted of blood. This sequence was found in a man aged 18-30 years in good health.

CDR3 coding DNA: TGTGCCAGCAGCCAAGATTCCGGAAAGACCCAGTTCTTC. This translates into CASSQDSGKTQFF. The chain couples TRBV3-1 to TRBJ2-1; no clear D gene. The CDR3 consists of 13 residues. V was trimmed by 0 bases and J by 13 bases, leaving 13 bases between them. Per germline, CDR1 LGHDT and CDR2 YNNKEL (reference sequence).